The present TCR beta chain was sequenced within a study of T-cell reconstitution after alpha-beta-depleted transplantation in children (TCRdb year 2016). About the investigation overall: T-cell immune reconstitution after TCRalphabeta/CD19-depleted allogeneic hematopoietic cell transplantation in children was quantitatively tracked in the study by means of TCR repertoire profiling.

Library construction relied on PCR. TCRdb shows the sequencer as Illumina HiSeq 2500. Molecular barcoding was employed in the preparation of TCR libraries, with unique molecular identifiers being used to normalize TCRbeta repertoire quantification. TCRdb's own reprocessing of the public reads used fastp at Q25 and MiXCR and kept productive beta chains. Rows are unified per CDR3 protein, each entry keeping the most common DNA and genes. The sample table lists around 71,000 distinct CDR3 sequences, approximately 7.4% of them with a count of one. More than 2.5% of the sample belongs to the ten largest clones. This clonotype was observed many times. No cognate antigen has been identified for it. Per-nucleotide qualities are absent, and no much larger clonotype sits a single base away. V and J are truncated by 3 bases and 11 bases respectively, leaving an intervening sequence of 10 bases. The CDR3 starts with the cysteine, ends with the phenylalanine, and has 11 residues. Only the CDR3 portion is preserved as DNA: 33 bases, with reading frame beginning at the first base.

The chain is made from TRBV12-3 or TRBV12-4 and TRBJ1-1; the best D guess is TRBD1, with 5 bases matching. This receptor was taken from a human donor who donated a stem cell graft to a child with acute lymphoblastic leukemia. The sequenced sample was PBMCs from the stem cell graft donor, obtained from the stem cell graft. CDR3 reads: CASSFREGAFF. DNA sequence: TGTGCCAGCAGTTTTCGGGAGGGGGCTTTCTTT.